This T cell receptor beta chain originates from a study of blood T cell repertoires in COVID-19. The CDR3 has 22 amino acids. V shed 1 base and J shed 5 bases, with 36 bases lying between them. In germline, CDR1 is LNHNV, CDR2 YYDKDF (reference sequence). Clones were read by immunoSEQ multiplex PCR, and TCRdb kept only the in-frame ones, dropping some. The sample carries about 270,000 clones, around nine tenths recorded once. The sequence was collected from a man aged 35 to 55 with active or convalescent COVID-19. The V and J genes are TRBV15 and TRBJ2-7; tentative D call: TRBD2 (9 bases). Material for sequencing was peripheral blood. This CDR3 is CATSRVPPRGQGGSGGLDEQYF. DNA of the CDR3: TGTGCCACCAGCAGAGTTCCCCCCCGCGGACAGGGTGGCAGCGGGGGGCTGGACGAGCAGTACTTC.